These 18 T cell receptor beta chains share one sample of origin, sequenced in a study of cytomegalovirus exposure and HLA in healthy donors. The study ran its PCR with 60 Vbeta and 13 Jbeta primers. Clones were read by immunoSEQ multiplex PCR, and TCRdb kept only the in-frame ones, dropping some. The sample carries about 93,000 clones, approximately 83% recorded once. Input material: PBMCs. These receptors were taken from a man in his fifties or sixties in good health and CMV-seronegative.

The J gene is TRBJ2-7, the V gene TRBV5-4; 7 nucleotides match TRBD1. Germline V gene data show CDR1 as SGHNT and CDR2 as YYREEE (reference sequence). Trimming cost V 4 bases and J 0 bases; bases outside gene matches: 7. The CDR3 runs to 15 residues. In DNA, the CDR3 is TGTGCCAGCAGCCCCGGGACAGCCTCCTCCTACGAGCAGTACTTC. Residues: CASSPGTASSYEQYF.

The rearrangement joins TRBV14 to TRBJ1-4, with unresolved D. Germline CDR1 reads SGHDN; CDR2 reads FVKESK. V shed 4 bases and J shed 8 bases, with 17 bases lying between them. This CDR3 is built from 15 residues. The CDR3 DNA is TGTGCCAGCAGCCTCACCGGGATCAGAGGGGAAAAACTGTTTTTT. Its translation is CASSLTGIRGEKLFF. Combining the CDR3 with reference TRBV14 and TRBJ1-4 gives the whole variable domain EAGVTQFPSHSVIEKGQTVTLRCDPISGHDNLYWYRRVMGKEIKFLLHFVKESKQDESGMPNNRFLAERTGGTYSTLKVQPAELEDSGVYFCASSLTGIRGEKLFFGSGTQLSVL.

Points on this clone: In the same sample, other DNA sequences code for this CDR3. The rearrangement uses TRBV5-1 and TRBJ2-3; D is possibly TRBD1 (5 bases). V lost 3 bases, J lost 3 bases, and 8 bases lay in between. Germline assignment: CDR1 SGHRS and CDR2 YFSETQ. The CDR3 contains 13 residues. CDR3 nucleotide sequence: TGCGCCAGCAGCTCGCAGGGTACAGATACGCAGTATTTT. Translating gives CASSSQGTDTQYF.

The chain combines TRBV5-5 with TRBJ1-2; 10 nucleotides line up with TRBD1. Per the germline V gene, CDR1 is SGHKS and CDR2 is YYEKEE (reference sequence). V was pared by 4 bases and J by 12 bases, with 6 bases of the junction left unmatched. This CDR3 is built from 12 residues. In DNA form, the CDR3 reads TGTGCCAGCAGCCCTGGACAGGGGGTTGACACCTTC. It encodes CASSPGQGVDTF.

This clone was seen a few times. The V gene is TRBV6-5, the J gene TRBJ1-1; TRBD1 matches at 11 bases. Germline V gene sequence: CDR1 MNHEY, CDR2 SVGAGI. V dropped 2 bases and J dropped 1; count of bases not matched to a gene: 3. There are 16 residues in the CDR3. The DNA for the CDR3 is TGTGCCAGCAGTTACCTCGGGACAGGGGGGAACACTGAAGCTTTCTTT. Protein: CASSYLGTGGNTEAFF.

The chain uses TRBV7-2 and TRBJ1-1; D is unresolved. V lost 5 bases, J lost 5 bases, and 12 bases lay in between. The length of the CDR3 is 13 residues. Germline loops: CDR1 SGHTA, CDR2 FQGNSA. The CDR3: CASSRRYLTEAFF. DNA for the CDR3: TGTGCCAGCAGCCGTAGATACTTGACTGAAGCTTTCTTT.

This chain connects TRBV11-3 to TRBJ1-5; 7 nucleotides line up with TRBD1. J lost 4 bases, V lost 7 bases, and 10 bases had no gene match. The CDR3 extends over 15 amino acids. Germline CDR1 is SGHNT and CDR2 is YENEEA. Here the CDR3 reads CASNRDRAINQPQHF. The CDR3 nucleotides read TGTGCCAGCAACCGAGACAGGGCGATAAATCAGCCCCAGCATTTT.

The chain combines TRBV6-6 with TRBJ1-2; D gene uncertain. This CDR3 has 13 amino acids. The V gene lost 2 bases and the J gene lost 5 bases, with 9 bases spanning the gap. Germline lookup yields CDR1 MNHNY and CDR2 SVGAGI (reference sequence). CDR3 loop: CASSYQNSYGYTF. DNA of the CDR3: TGTGCCAGCAGTTACCAGAATTCGTATGGCTACACCTTC.

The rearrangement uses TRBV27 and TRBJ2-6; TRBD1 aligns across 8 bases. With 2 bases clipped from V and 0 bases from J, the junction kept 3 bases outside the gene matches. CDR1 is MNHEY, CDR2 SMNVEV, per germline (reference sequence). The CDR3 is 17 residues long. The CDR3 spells CASSLDRGSSGANVLTF. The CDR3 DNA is TGTGCCAGCAGTTTAGACAGGGGCAGCTCTGGGGCCAACGTCCTGACTTTC.

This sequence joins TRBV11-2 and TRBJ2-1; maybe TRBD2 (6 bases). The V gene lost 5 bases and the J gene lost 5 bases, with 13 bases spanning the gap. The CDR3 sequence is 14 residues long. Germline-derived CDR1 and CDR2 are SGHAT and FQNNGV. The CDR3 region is CASSPRDPDNEQFF. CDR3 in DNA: TGTGCCAGCAGCCCGCGGGACCCGGACAATGAGCAGTTCTTC.

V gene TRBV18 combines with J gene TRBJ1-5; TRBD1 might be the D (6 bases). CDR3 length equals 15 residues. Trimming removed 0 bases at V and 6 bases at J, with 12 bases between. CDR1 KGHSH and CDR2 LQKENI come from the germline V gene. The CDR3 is CASSPPGGRGQPQHF. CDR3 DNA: TGTGCCAGCTCACCACCGGGGGGGCGCGGTCAGCCCCAGCATTTT.

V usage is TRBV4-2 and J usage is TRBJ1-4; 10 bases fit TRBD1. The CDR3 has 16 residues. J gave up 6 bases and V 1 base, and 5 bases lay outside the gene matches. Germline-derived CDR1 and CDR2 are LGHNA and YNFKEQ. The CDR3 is CASSQVPGQGDEKLFF. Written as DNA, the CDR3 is TGTGCCAGCAGCCAAGTGCCCGGACAGGGGGATGAAAAACTGTTTTTT.

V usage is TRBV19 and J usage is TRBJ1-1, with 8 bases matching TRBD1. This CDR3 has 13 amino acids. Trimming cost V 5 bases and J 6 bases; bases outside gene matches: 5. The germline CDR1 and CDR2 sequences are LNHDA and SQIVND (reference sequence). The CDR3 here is CASSSVQGAEAFF. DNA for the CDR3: TGTGCCAGTAGTTCCGTACAGGGGGCTGAAGCTTTCTTT.

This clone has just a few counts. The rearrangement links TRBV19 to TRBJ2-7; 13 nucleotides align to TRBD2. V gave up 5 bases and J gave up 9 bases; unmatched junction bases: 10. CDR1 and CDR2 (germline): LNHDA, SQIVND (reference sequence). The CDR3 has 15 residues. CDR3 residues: CASSPPGTSGNLQYF. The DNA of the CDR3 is TGTGCCAGTAGTCCGCCCGGGACTAGCGGGAACTTGCAGTACTTC.

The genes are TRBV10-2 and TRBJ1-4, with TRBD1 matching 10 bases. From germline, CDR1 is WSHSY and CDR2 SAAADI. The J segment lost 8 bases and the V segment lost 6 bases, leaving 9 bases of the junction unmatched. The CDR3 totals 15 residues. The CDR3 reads CASRVRTGGKEKLFF. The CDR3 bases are TGCGCCAGCAGGGTCCGGACAGGGGGGAAGGAAAAACTGTTTTTT.

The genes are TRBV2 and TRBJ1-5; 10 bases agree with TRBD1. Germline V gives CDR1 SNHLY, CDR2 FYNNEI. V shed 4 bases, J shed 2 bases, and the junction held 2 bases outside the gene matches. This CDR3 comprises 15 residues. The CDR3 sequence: CASSGGTGGNQPQHF. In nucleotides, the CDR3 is TGTGCCAGCAGTGGGGGGACAGGGGGCAATCAGCCCCAGCATTTT. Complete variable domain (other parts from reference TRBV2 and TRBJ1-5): EPEVTQTPSHQVTQMGQEVILRCVPISNHLYFYWYRQILGQKVEFLVSFYNNEISEKSEIFDDQFSVERPDGSNFTLKIRSTKLEDSAMYFCASSGGTGGNQPQHFGDGTRLSIL.

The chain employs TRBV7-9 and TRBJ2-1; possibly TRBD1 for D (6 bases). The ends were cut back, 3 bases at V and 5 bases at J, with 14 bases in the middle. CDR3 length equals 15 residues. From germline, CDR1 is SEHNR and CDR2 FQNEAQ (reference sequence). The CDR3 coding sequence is TGTGCCAGCAGCTTCCCCGGGGACAAAAACAATGAGCAGTTCTTC. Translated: CASSFPGDKNNEQFF.

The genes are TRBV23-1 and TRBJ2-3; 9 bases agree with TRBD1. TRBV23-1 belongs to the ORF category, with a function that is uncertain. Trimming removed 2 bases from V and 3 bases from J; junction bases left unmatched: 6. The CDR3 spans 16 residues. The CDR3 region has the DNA TGCGCCAGCAGTCAAACCCGGGACAGGGAGACAGATACGCAGTATTTT. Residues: CASSQTRDRETDTQYF.